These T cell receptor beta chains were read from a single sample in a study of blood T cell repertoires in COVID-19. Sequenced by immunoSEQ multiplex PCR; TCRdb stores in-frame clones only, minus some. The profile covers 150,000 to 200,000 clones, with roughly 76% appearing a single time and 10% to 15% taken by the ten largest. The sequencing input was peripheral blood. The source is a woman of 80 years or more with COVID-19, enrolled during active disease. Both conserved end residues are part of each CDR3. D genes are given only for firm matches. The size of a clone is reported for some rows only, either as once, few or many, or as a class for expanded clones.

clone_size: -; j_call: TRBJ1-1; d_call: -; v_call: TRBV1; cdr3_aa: CTSSQDRQGRVEGTEAFF; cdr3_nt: TGCACCAGCAGCCAGGATAGACAGGGGAGGGTGGAAGGCACTGAAGCTTTCTTT
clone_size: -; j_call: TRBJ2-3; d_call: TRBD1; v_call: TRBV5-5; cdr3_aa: CASSFDRGRADTQYF; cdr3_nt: TGTGCCAGCAGCTTTGACAGGGGGCGGGCAGATACGCAGTATTTT
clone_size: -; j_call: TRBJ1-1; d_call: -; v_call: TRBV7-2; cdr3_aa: CASSSDEGEAFF; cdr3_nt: TGTGCCAGCAGCTCCGACGAGGGTGAAGCTTTCTTT
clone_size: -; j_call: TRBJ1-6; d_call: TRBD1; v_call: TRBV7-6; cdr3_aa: CASSLGTGGSLHF; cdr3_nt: TGTGCCAGCAGCTTAGGGACAGGAGGGTCCCTCCACTTT
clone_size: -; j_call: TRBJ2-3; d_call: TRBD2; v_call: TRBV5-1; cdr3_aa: CASSLFASGKGTDTQYF; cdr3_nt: TGCGCCAGCAGCTTGTTCGCTAGCGGGAAAGGAACAGATACGCAGTATTTT
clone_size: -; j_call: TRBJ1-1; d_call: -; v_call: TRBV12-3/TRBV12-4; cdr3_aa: CASSLTANTEAFF; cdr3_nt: TGTGCCAGCAGTTTAACAGCGAACACTGAAGCTTTCTTT
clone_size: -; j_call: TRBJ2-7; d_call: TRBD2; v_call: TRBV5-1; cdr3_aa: CASSLPGGGTYEQYF; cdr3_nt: TGCGCCAGCAGCTTACCGGGGGGAGGAACCTACGAGCAGTACTTC
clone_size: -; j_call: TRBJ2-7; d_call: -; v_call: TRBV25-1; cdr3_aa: CASSELGTSGTYSYEQYF; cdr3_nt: TGTGCCAGCAGTGAATTGGGTACCTCCGGGACATACTCCTACGAGCAGTACTTC
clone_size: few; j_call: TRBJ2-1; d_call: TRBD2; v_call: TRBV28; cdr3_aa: CASSFLAGLHSYNEQFF; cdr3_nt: TGTGCCAGCAGTTTTCTAGCGGGCCTTCATTCCTACAATGAGCAGTTCTTC
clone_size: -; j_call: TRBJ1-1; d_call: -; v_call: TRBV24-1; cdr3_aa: CATSDSRGGDTEAFF; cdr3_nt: TGTGCCACCAGTGATTCGCGGGGCGGGGACACTGAAGCTTTCTTT
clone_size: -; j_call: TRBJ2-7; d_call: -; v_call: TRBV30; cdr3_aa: CAWGTFSYEQYF; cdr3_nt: TGTGCCTGGGGGACTTTTTCCTACGAGCAGTACTTC
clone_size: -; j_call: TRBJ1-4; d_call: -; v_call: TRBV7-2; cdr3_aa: CASSFTPGLNEKLFF; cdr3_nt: TGTGCCAGCAGCTTTACTCCGGGGTTAAATGAAAAACTGTTTTTT
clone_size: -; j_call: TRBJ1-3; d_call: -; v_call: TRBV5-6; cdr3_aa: CASSPLTRRGGTGNTIYF; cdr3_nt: TGTGCCAGCAGCCCGTTAACGAGGCGGGGAGGGACTGGAAACACCATATATTTT
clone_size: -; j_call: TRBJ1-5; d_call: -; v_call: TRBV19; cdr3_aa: CATTGRGNQPQHF; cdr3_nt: TGTGCCACAACCGGGAGGGGAAATCAGCCCCAGCATTTT
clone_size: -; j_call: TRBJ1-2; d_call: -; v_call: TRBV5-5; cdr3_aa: CASPLSTGNYGYTF; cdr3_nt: TGTGCCAGCCCACTATCGACAGGCAACTATGGCTACACCTTC
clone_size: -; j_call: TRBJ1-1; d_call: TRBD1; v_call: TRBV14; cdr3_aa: CASSPRQGYTEAFF; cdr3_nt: TGTGCCAGCAGCCCCAGACAGGGTTACACTGAAGCTTTCTTT
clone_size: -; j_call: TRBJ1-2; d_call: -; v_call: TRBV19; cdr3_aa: CASSTLYRDPNYGYTF; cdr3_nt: TGTGCCAGTAGTACCCTTTACAGGGACCCTAACTATGGCTACACCTTC
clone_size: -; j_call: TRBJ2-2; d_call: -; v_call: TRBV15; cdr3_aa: CATSRDLVGGDTGELFF; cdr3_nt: TGTGCCACCAGCAGAGATTTAGTGGGTGGAGACACCGGGGAGCTGTTTTTT
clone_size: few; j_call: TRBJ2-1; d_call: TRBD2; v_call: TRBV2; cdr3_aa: CASSQGLAGWNEQFF; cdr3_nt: TGTGCCAGCAGTCAGGGACTAGCGGGGTGGAATGAGCAGTTCTTC
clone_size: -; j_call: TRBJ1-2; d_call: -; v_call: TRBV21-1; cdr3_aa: CASSKEVGRRNGYTF; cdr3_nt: TGTGCCAGCAGCAAAGAGGTGGGCAGAAGGAATGGCTACACCTTC
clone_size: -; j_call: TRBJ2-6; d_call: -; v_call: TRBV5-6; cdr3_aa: CASSLVPGWSGANVLTF; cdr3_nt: TGTGCCAGCAGCTTGGTACCCGGGTGGTCTGGGGCCAACGTCCTGACTTTC
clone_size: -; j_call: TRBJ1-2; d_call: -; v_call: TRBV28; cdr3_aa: CASSLGGDGYTF; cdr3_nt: TGTGCCAGCAGTTTGGGGGGAGATGGCTACACCTTC
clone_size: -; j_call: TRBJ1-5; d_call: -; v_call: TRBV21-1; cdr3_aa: CASTLLGGEANQPQHF; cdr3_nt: TGTGCCAGCACCCTACTTGGGGGGGAGGCCAATCAGCCCCAGCATTTT
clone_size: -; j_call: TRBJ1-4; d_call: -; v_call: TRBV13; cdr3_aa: CASSLGRSEKLFF; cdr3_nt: TGTGCCAGCAGCTTAGGGAGAAGTGAAAAACTGTTTTTT
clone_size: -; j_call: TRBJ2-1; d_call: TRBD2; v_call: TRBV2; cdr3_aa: CARGAGGGYNEQFF; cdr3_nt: TGTGCCAGAGGGGCGGGAGGAGGTTACAATGAGCAGTTCTTC
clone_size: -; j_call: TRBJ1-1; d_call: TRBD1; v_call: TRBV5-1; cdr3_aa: CASSPDRGREAFF; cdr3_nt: TGCGCCAGCAGTCCTGACAGGGGGCGAGAAGCTTTCTTT
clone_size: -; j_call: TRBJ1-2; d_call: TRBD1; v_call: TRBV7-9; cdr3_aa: CASSLGQINYGYTF; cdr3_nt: TGTGCCAGCAGCTTGGGACAGATTAACTATGGCTACACCTTC
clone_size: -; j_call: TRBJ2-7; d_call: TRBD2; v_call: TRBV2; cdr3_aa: CASSSGTSPYEQYF; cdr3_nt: TGTGCCAGCAGTTCCGGGACTAGCCCCTACGAGCAGTACTTC
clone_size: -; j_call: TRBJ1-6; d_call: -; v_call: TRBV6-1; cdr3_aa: CASSENGQGYSPLHF; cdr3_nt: TGTGCCAGCAGTGAGAACGGGCAGGGCTATTCACCCCTCCACTTT
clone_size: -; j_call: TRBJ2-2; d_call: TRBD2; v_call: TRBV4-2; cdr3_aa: CASSQDDGLAANTGELFF; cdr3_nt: TGTGCCAGCAGCCAAGACGACGGACTAGCGGCGAACACCGGGGAGCTGTTTTTT
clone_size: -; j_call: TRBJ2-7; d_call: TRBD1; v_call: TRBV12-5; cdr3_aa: CASGPTMDRYEQYF; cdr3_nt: TGTGCTAGTGGTCCTACCATGGACAGGTACGAGCAGTACTTC
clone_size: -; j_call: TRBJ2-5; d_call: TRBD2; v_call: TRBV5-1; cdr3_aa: CASSLGLARETQYF; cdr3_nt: TGCGCCAGCAGCTTAGGACTAGCGAGGGAGACCCAGTACTTC
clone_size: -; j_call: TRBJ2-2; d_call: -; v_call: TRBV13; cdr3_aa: CASSSVRETGELFF; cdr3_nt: TGTGCCAGCAGCAGCGTGAGGGAGACCGGGGAGCTGTTTTTT
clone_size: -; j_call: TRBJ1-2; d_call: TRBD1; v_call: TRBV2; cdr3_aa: CASSDPGDRGPGYTF; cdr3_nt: TGTGCCAGCAGCGACCCCGGGGACAGGGGGCCTGGCTACACCTTC
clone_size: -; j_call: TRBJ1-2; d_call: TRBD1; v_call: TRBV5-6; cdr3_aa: CASSFDRDRVFYGYTF; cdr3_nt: TGTGCCAGCAGCTTTGACCGGGACAGGGTGTTCTATGGCTACACCTTC
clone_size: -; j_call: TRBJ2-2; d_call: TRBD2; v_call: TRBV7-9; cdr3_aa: CASTEVVASGDTGELFF; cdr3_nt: TGTGCCAGCACCGAAGTAGTGGCTAGCGGGGACACCGGGGAGCTGTTTTTT
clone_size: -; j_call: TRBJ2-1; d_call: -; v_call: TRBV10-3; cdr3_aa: CAPRDNEQFF; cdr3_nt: TGTGCCCCCCGGGACAATGAGCAGTTCTTC
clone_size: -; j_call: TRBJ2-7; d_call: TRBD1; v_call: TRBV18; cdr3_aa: CASSPAGQGDEQYF; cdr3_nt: TGTGCCAGCTCACCCGCCGGACAGGGCGACGAGCAGTACTTC
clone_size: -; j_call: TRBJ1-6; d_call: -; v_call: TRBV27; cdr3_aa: CASSPMFYSPLHF; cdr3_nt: TGTGCCAGCAGTCCAATGTTTTATTCACCCCTCCACTTT
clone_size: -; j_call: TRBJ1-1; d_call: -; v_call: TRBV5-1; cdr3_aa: CASSFVASPEAEAFF; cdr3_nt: TGCGCCAGCAGCTTCGTGGCCTCCCCGGAGGCTGAAGCTTTCTTT
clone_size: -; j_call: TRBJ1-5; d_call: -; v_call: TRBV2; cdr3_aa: CASSVGAWDQPQHF; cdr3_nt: TGTGCCAGCAGTGTGGGGGCTTGGGATCAGCCCCAGCATTTT